This T cell receptor (beta chain) stems from a study of cytomegalovirus exposure and HLA in healthy donors. Study at large: The platform used for the roughly 110 validation repertoires matched that of the 666 first-cohort repertoires, a later analysis reported.

Here immunoSEQ multiplex PCR was the method, and the copy in TCRdb shows in-frame clones only, minus some. Seen here are over 200,000 clones, approximately 82% observed once, and the top ten hold roughly 5.5%. Sequenced: PBMCs. This clonotype originated in a woman between 18 and 29 years old in good health and CMV-seronegative.

The CDR3 protein is CASSFPGQGLYGYTF. For the CDR3, the DNA is TGTGCCAGCAGCTTCCCAGGCCAGGGACTCTATGGCTACACCTTC. The genes are TRBV5-4 and TRBJ1-2, with D perhaps TRBD1 (5 bases). The CDR3 consists of 15 residues. The germline V gene has CDR1 SGHNT and CDR2 YYREEE (reference sequence). The V gene lost 2 bases and the J gene lost 4 bases, with 15 bases spanning the gap.